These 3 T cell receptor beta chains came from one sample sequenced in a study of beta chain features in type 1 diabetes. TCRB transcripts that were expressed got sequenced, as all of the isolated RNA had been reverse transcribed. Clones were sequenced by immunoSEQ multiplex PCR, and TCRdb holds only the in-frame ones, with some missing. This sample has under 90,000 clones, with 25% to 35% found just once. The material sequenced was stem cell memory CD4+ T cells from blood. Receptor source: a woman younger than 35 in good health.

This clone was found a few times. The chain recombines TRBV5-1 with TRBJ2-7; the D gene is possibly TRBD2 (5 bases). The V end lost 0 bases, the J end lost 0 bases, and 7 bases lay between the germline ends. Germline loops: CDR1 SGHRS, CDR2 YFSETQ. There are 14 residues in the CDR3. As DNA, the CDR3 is TGCGCCAGCAGCTTGGACGGGAACTCCTACGAGCAGTACTTC. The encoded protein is CASSLDGNSYEQYF.

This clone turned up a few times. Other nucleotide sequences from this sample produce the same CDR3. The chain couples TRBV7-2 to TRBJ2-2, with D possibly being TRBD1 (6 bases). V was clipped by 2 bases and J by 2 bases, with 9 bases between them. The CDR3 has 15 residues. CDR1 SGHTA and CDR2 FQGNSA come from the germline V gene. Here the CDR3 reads CASSLQGGNTGELFF. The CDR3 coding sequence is TGTGCCAGCAGCTTACAAGGGGGAAACACCGGGGAGCTGTTTTTT.

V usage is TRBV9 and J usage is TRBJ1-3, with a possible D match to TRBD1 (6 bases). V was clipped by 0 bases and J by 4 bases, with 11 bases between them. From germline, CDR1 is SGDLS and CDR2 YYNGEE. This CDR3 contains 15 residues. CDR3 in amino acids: CASSVDPDRGNTIYF. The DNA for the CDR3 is TGTGCCAGCAGCGTAGACCCCGACAGGGGAAACACCATATATTTT.